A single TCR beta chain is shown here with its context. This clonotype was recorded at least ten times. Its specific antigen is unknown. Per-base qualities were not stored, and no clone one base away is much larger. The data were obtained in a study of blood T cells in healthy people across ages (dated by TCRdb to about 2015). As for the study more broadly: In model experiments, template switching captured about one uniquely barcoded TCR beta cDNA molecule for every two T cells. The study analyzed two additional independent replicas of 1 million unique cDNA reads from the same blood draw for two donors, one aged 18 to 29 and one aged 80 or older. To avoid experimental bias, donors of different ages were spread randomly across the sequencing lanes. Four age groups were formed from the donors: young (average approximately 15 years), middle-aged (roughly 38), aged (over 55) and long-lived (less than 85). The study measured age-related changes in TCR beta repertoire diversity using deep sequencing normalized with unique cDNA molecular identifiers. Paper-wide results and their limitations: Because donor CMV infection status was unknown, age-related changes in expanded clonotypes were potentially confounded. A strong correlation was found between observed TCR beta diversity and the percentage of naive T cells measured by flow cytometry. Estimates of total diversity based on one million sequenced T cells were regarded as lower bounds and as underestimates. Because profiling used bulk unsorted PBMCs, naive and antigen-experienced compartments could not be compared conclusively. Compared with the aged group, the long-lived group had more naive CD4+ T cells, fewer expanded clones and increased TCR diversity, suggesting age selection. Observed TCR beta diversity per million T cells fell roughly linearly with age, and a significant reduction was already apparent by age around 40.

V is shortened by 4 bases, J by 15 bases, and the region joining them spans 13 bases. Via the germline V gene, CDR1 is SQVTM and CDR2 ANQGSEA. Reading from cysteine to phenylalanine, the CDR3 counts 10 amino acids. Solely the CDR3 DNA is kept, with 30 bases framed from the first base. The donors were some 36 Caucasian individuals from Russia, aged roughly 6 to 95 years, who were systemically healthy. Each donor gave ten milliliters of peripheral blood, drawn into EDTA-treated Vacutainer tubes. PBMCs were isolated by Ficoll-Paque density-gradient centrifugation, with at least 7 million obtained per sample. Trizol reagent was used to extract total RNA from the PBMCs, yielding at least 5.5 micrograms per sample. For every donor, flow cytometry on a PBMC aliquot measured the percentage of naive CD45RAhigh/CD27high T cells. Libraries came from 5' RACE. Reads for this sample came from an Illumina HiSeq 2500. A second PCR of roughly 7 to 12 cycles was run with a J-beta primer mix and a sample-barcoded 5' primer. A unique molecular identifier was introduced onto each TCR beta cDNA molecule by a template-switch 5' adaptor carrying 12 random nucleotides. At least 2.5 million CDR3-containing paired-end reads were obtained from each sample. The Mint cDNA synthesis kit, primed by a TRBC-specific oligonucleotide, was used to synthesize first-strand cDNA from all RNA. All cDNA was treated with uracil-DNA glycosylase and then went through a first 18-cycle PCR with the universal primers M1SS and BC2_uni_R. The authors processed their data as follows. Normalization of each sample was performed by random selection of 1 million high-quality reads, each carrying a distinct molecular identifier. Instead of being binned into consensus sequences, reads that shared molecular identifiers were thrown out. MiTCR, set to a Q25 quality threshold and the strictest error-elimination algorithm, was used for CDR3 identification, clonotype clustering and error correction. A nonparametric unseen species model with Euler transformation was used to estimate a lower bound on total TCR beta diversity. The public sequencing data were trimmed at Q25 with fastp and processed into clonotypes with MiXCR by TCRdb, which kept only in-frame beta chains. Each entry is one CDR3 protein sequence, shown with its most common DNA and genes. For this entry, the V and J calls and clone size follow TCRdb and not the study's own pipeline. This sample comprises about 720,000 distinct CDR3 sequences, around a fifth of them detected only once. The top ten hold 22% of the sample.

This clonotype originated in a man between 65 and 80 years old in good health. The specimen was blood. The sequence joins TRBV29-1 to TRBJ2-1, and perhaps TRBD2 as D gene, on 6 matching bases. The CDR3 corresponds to CSVVMGGTFF. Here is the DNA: TGCAGCGTTGTAATGGGGGGTACGTTCTTC.